This T cell receptor (beta chain) was sequenced in a study of blood T cell repertoires in COVID-19 (dated by TCRdb to 2018 to 2021). In terms of the full investigation: Collaborator samples came from the United States, Italy and Spain and covered acute and convalescent phases of COVID-19. The material from the prospective study consisted of cDNA or gDNA derived from T cells, B-cell-depleted T cells, or PBMCs. The dataset comprised deeply sampled blood TCRbeta repertoires from subjects exposed to, actively infected with, or recovered from COVID-19. The repertoires were released in a freely available public database meant as a resource for research on the immune response to SARS-CoV-2. Samples were obtained from the ongoing ImmuneRACE study (first 160 participants) and from 1,254 subjects provided by 6 global collaborators. Sample metadata almost always included a de-identified subject ID, COVID-19 status, age in years and sex. Where available, HLA class I and class II types were taken from metadata supplied by the sample provider and were not determined by assay-based typing.

Concerning this clone: Its specific antigen is unknown. No quality values exist for individual bases; no much larger clone is one base distant.

TCRbeta CDR3 regions were amplified from genomic DNA by means of the immunoSEQ Assay, a bias-controlled multiplex PCR. On the authors' methods: Nucleated cell counts per sample were estimated from amplification of reference gene primers within the assay. Sequence reads were collapsed and filtered to measure the absolute abundance of every unique TCRbeta CDR3 rearrangement. For each sample, productive Simpson clonality was calculated by taking the square root of Simpson's diversity index across productive rearrangements. Here the immuneACCESS table is served through TCRdb, limited to in-frame sequences with V and J called. Missing clones are a known gap in these copies; in checked studies unresolved V genes cover under half, and the rest lacks a known reason. V and J calls and clone size come straight from that table; D and trimming were deduced from the DNA. This sample is represented by over 150,000 clones; 88% of them were singletons. The ten largest clones take up 9% of the sample.

The germline V gene (reference sequence) supplies CDR1 LNHDA and CDR2 SQIVND. V is cut by 7 bases and J by 1 base, and the space between the germline ends is 11 bases. Inclusive of the bounding cysteine and phenylalanine, the CDR3 is 14 residues long. Only CDR3 DNA is held: 42 bases, read in frame from base 1. Study-wide findings and limitations: The amount of clinical and demographic metadata varied by source and participant and was provided uncurated.

In the prospective study, participants were 18 to 89 years old, resided in about two dozen geographic areas of the United States, and were enrolled through a virtual design. Cohort assignment in the prospective study relied on participant-reported clinical history from a screening survey and a study questionnaire. For ImmuneRACE Cohort 3, a participant was defined as recovered based on two consecutive negative NP/OP PCR tests, clearance by a healthcare professional, or resolution of symptoms. In the prospective study, whole blood, serum and a nasopharyngeal or oropharyngeal swab were collected from each participant by mobile phlebotomists. Participants in the prospective study had the option to provide additional blood draws and questionnaires over a roughly two-month period. Before DNA extraction, prospective study blood samples were shipped either frozen or at room temperature.

This sequence originates from a woman younger than 30 who had recovered from COVID-19. The V and J genes are TRBV19 and TRBJ1-3; the D gene is not confidently resolved. The sequencing input was PBMCs or T cells enriched from blood (not recorded which). The CDR3 region: CASTPVVSGNTIYF. The nucleotide sequence is TGTGCCAGTACCCCGGTAGTTTCTGGAAACACCATATATTTT. Supplemented by the reference TRBV19 and TRBJ1-3 proteins around the CDR3, the complete variable domain is DGGITQSPKYLFRKEGQNVTLSCEQNLNHDAMYWYRQDPGQGLRLIYYSQIVNDFQKGDIAEGYSVSREKKESFPLTVTSAQKNPTAFYLCASTPVVSGNTIYFGEGSWLTVV.